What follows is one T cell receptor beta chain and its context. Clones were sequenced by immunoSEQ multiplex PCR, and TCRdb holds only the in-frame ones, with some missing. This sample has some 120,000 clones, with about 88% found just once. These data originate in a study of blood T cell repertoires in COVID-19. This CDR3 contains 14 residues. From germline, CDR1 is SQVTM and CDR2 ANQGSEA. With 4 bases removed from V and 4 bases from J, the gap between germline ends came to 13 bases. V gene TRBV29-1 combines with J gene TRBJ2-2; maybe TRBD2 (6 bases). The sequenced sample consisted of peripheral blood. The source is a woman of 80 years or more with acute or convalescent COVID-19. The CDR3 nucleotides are TGCAGCGTTGGTGACACCGGGAGCACCGGGGAGCTGTTTTTT. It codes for CSVGDTGSTGELFF.